The 2 T cell receptor beta chains below were found in one sample sequenced in a study of memory CD4+ T cells and cytomegalovirus serostatus. The sort gate was single viable CD3+CD4+CD8-CD45RO+ cells for memory CD4+ T cells. This table comes from immunoSEQ multiplex PCR, and its TCRdb copy is limited to in-frame clones, with some not included. The repertoire consists of 35,000 to 45,000 clones, with 70% to 85% occurring once and the leading ten covering over 4.5%. The sequencing input was memory CD4+ T cells from blood. The origin of the receptors is an adult in good health and CMV-seropositive.

The gene calls are TRBV9 and TRBJ2-1; 13 positions match TRBD2. CDR1 and CDR2 (germline): SGDLS, YYNGEE. The CDR3 runs to 17 residues. The V and J ends lost 2 bases and 7 bases, in that order; junction bases with no gene match: 9. The chain's CDR3 is CASSVSSGLAGPNEQFF. The CDR3 DNA reads as TGTGCCAGCAGCGTGTCCTCGGGACTAGCGGGACCTAATGAGCAGTTCTTC.

The rearrangement uses TRBV6-6 and TRBJ1-1; 10 bases are a match to TRBD1. The germline V gene encodes CDR1 MNHNY and CDR2 SVGAGI (reference sequence). J lost 4 bases, V lost 4 bases, and 6 bases had no gene match. This CDR3 is built from 15 residues. CDR3 loop: CASSSPGTGATEAFF. For the CDR3, the DNA is TGTGCCAGCAGTTCTCCAGGGACAGGGGCCACTGAAGCTTTCTTT.